A single T cell receptor beta chain is shown here with its context. This entry is derived from a study of blood T cell repertoires in COVID-19. TCRdb keeps only in-frame clones here, not all; method: immunoSEQ multiplex PCR. The table lists approximately 190,000 clones, about 80% of them singletons, with roughly 14% in the top ten. The sequence was obtained from a man aged 25-40 years with active or convalescent COVID-19. The sequenced sample was peripheral blood.

In nucleotides, the CDR3 is TGTGCCACCGGTCGATGGGAGCGCTACGAGCAGTACTTC. It is translated as CATGRWERYEQYF. The chain is built from TRBV5-6 and TRBJ2-7, with a tentative D call TRBD2 (5 bases). V was trimmed by 9 bases and J by 3 bases, leaving 16 bases between them. Germline CDR1 is SGHDT and CDR2 is YYEEEE. The CDR3 runs to 13 residues.